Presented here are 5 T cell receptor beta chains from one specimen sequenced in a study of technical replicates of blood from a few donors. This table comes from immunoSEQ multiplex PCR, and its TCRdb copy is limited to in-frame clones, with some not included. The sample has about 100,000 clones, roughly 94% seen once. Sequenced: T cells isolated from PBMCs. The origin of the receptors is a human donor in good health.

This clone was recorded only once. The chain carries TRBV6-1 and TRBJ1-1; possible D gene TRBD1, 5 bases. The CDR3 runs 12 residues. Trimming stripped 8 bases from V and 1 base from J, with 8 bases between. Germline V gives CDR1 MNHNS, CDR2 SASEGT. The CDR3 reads CASDGQNTEAFF. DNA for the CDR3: TGTGCCAGCGATGGACAGAACACTGAAGCTTTCTTT.

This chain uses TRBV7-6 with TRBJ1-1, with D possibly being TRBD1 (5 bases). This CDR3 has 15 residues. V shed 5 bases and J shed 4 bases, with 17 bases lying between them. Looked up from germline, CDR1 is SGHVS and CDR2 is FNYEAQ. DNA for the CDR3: TGTGCCAGCAGCCCAGCGGCGGGGGAGGCCACTGAAGCTTTCTTT. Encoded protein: CASSPAAGEATEAFF.

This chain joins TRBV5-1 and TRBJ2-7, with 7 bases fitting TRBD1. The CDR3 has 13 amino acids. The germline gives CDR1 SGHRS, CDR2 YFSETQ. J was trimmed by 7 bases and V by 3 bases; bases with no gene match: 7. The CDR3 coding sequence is TGCGCCAGCAGCTACCGGGACAGTTGGGAGCAGTACTTC. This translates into CASSYRDSWEQYF.

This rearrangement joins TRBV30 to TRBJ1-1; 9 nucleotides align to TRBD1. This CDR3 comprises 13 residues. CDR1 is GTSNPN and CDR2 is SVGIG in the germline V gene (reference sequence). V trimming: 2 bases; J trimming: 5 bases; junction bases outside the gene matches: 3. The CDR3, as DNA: TGTGCCTGGAGTCGGACAGGGGTGACTGAAGCTTTCTTT. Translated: CAWSRTGVTEAFF.

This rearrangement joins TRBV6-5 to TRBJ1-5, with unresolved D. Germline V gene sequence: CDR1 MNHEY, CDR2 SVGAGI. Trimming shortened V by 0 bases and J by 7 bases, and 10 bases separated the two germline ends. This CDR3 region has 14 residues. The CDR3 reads CASSYSEGGQPQHF. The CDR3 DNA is TGTGCCAGCAGTTACTCGGAGGGAGGACAGCCCCAGCATTTT.